Given below is one T cell receptor beta chain in context. Its specificity is unknown. This CDR3 has 16 amino acids. In germline, CDR1 is DFQATT, CDR2 SNEGSKA (reference sequence). The V end was cut by 0 bases, the J end by 11 bases, with 20 bases between. The entry originates in a study of blood T cells in healthy people across ages. Points from the study as a whole: Considered underestimates were the diversity estimates obtained from one million T cells. Expanded clonotype shifts may have been confounded, as the donors had an unknown CMV status.

Primed by a sample-barcoded 5' primer and a J-beta primer mix, a second PCR proceeded for 7 to 11 cycles. One entry per CDR3 protein results from TCRdb running MiXCR on the 5' RACE reads. The sample has around 280,000 distinct CDR3 sequences, around 30% seen once. Each donor gave roughly 9.2 milliliters of peripheral blood. A minimum of 7 million PBMCs was isolated per sample. The gene calls are TRBV20-1 and TRBJ1-6; D is uncertain. This clonotype was obtained from a woman between 70 and 85 years old in good health. Sequenced material: blood. DNA for the CDR3: TGCAGTGCTAGAGACCCCCTGGGCCAGGAAACGACACCCCTCCACTTT. Translating it yields CSARDPLGQETTPLHF.